This TCR beta chain came from a study of identical twins. Study-wide results and caveats: Analyses of zero insertions could be partly confounded by invariant MAIT and iNKT cells.

Unique molecular identifiers were present on the cDNA, and a universal primer site came from template switching. TCRdb re-called the 5' RACE reads through MiXCR, storing one row per CDR3 protein. The sample comprises 200,000 to 250,000 distinct CDR3 sequences, about 7% of which are singletons, and 3.5% to 4% rests with the top ten. In its sample, this clonotype was seen a few times. No antigen is known for it. The CDR3 consists of 16 residues. Germline V lookup: CDR1 MGHRA, CDR2 YSYEKL. V gave up 2 bases and J gave up 0 bases, with 13 bases separating them. The data also belong to a second study, concerning yellow fever vaccine responses in identical twins.

The sequencing input was memory (CD45RO+) T cells sorted from blood. The chain links TRBV4-1 to TRBJ1-1; TRBD1 might be the D (6 bases). This TCR was sampled from a woman aged 18 to 35 in good health. Written as DNA, the CDR3 is TGCGCCAGCAGCCAAAAAGACAGGCTCCTGAACACTGAAGCTTTCTTT. Translated, it gives CASSQKDRLLNTEAFF.